These T cell receptor beta chains were read from a single sample in a study of glioma-infiltrating T cells. MiXCR was run by TCRdb on the multiplex PCR reads, yielding one entry per CDR3 protein. The sample comprises roughly 200,000 distinct CDR3 sequences, more than 35% of which are singletons, and 5.2% rests with the top ten. The source material was glioma tissue, nonneoplastic brain tissue, or PBMCs (not recorded which). These receptor sequences come from a human donor with low-grade glioma or glioblastoma, undergoing nonglioma brain surgery, or in good health (not recorded which). Both conserved end residues are part of each CDR3.

CDR3 protein,V gene,J gene
CASSTPYDTEAFF,TRBV2,TRBJ1-1
CARPPLGEYGTSEYYEQYF,TRBV18,TRBJ2-7
CASSARTPIPDTQYF,TRBV7-9,TRBJ2-3
CIAHASYEQYF,TRBV20-1,TRBJ2-7
CATTRGYEQYF,TRBV27,TRBJ2-7
CASSPSGLVVDTQYF,TRBV12-3/TRBV12-4,TRBJ2-3
CASTDRYNQPQHF,TRBV2,TRBJ1-5
CASSPVIGQGLTNEKLFF,TRBV28,TRBJ1-4
CASGTHLSYEQYF,TRBV27,TRBJ2-7
CASSWAGSSEAFF,TRBV5-1,TRBJ1-1
CASSSRLAKNIQYF,TRBV11-2,TRBJ2-4
CSARDTDWRETQYF,TRBV20-1,TRBJ2-5
CASSIIGGYEQYF,TRBV6-1,TRBJ2-7
CSAREFADYNEQFF,TRBV20-1,TRBJ2-1
CASSQVSAGNIKYF,TRBV4-1,TRBJ2-4
CASRGDSGSYEQYF,TRBV2,TRBJ2-7
CASSQPGRNTEAFF,TRBV4-1,TRBJ1-1
CASRGSYNEQFF,TRBV28,TRBJ2-1
CSATSGVLPEQYF,TRBV20-1,TRBJ2-7
CASGWTGVQGGYTF,TRBV27,TRBJ1-2
CASSRSVQGLTDTQYF,TRBV28,TRBJ2-3
CASSAPQGYEQYF,TRBV28,TRBJ2-7
CASSQDLAGVQETQYF,TRBV3-1,TRBJ2-5
CSASEGGNTEAFF,TRBV20-1,TRBJ1-1
CASSLTGLGVYEQYF,TRBV2,TRBJ2-7
CAISDSDSYTEAFF,TRBV10-3,TRBJ1-1
CASSHRVGQETQYF,TRBV5-8,TRBJ2-5
CASSLGGDSPISGNTIYF,TRBV7-2,TRBJ1-3